The 28 T cell receptor beta chains given below trace back to one sample, sequenced in a study of blood T cell repertoires in COVID-19. Libraries were prepared by immunoSEQ multiplex PCR; TCRdb keeps only in-frame clonotypes and omits some of them. The data show some 150,000 clones, about 82% seen once. The sequencing input was PBMCs or T cells enriched from blood (not recorded which). Source of these receptors: a middle-aged woman who had recovered from COVID-19.

By sample fraction, this clone is medium-sized (0.01 to 0.1%). The V and J genes are TRBV10-1 and TRBJ2-2; 7 bases are a match to TRBD1. V was clipped by 9 bases and J by 1 base; unmatched bases: 23. The CDR3 spans 20 residues. Germline V CDR1 and CDR2: WNHNN, SYGVQD (reference sequence). CDR3: CARGLYRPPRTGQNTGELFF. Written as DNA, the CDR3 is TGCGCCAGAGGACTCTACCGGCCCCCTCGGACAGGTCAGAACACCGGGGAGCTGTTTTTT.

J is TRBJ2-5 and V is TRBV5-4; TRBD1 matches at 9 bases. The CDR3 runs 18 residues. J lost 5 bases, V lost 3 bases, and 17 bases had no gene match. CDR1 is SGHNT, CDR2 YYREEE, per germline (reference sequence). This CDR3 is CASSSDPDRGIRFETQYF. The CDR3 nucleotides are TGTGCCAGCAGCTCGGATCCGGACAGGGGAATCAGGTTTGAGACCCAGTACTTC.

This rearrangement joins TRBV7-9 to TRBJ2-3; D is unresolved. V gave up 3 bases and J gave up 3 bases, with 4 bases separating them. The germline gives CDR1 SEHNR, CDR2 FQNEAQ (reference sequence). CDR3 length equals 12 residues. CDR3 sequence (DNA): TGTGCCAGCAGCTTCGGGACAGATACGCAGTATTTT. Translating gives CASSFGTDTQYF.

The chain's CDR3 is CASSPVLAGVGETQYF. In DNA form, the CDR3 reads TGTGCCAGCAGTCCCGTACTAGCGGGAGTCGGGGAGACCCAGTACTTC. The rearrangement links TRBV27 to TRBJ2-5; 11 positions match TRBD2. Germline assignment: CDR1 MNHEY and CDR2 SMNVEV (reference sequence). The junction had 10 bases not matched to a gene; V was cut back by 5 bases and J by 5 bases. The length of the CDR3 is 16 residues.

The rearrangement joins TRBV19 to TRBJ1-2; tentative D call: TRBD1 (5 bases). Trimming stripped 6 bases from V and 8 bases from J, with 13 bases between. Germline V gene lookup returns CDR1 LNHDA and CDR2 SQIVND (reference sequence). This CDR3 contains 12 residues. CDR3: CASRDGGRGYTF. The DNA of the CDR3 is TGTGCCAGTAGAGACGGGGGTCGGGGCTACACCTTC.

This clone occurred once. The chain is built from TRBV5-6 and TRBJ2-1; TRBD1 agrees at 9 bases. V was pared by 6 bases and J by 2 bases, with 3 bases of the junction left unmatched. CDR3 length equals 14 residues. Per the germline V gene, CDR1 is SGHDT and CDR2 is YYEEEE. In nucleotides, the CDR3 is TGTGCCAGCAACACAGGGGGCCCCTACAATGAGCAGTTCTTC. This codes for CASNTGGPYNEQFF. Full variable domain (outside the CDR3, taken from reference TRBV5-6 and TRBJ2-1): DAGVTQSPTHLIKTRGQQVTLRCSPKSGHDTVSWYQQALGQGPQFIFQYYEEEERQRGNFPDRFSGHQFPNYSSELNVNALLLGDSALYLCASNTGGPYNEQFFGPGTRLTVL.

The V call is TRBV23-1, the J call TRBJ1-1; D is unresolved. TRBV23-1 is an ORF, with its function uncertain. This CDR3 has 13 amino acids. V lost 0 bases, J lost 4 bases, and 6 bases lay in between. CDR3 protein: CASSQSMCTEAFF. As DNA, the CDR3 is TGCGCCAGCAGTCAATCTATGTGCACTGAAGCTTTCTTT.

The J gene is TRBJ2-1, the V gene TRBV11-1, with TRBD1 identical over 8 bases. This CDR3 contains 15 residues. V gave up 1 base and J gave up 3 bases; unmatched junction bases: 2. CDR1 and CDR2 (germline): SGHAT, FQDESV (reference sequence). The CDR3 DNA sequence: TGTGCCAGCAGCTTAGACAGGGGGAACTACAATGAGCAGTTCTTC. Amino acids: CASSLDRGNYNEQFF. The variable domain in full, completed from reference TRBV11-1 and TRBJ2-1, reads EAEVAQSPRYKITEKSQAVAFWCDPISGHATLYWYRQILGQGPELLVQFQDESVVDDSQLPKDRFSAERLKGVDSTLKIQPAELGDSAMYLCASSLDRGNYNEQFFGPGTRLTVL.

The chain joins TRBV28 to TRBJ2-7; TRBD1 might be the D (5 bases). Trimming left V 6 bases short and J 3 bases short, with 12 bases between. CDR1 and CDR2 (germline): MDHEN, SYDVKM. CDR3 length: 13 amino acids. The CDR3: CASSPGLGYEQYF. Written as DNA, the CDR3 is TGTGCCAGCAGCCCAGGGTTGGGCTACGAGCAGTACTTC.

The gene calls are TRBV19 and TRBJ2-1, with 10 bases aligning to TRBD2. Germline values: CDR1 LNHDA, CDR2 SQIVND (reference sequence). The CDR3 length is 15 residues. Losses at the gene ends were 3 bases for V and 6 bases for J; bases not matched to a gene: 5. This CDR3 is CASSIQLAGPNEQFF. CDR3 bases: TGTGCCAGTAGTATCCAACTAGCGGGGCCCAATGAGCAGTTCTTC.

The V call is TRBV5-1, the J call TRBJ1-1; 7 bases line up with TRBD1. The CDR3 has 16 residues. Germline V gene lookup returns CDR1 SGHRS and CDR2 YFSETQ. The V gene end was trimmed by 6 bases and the J gene end by 1 base; junction bases not matched to a gene: 12. Here the CDR3 DNA reads TGCGCCAGCACCCCGGCGATGAACAGGGGGAACACTGAAGCTTTCTTT. Amino acid sequence: CASTPAMNRGNTEAFF.

The J gene is TRBJ2-5, the V gene TRBV9; 7 bases are shared with TRBD1. CDR1 is SGDLS and CDR2 is YYNGEE in the germline V gene. CDR3 length equals 15 residues. V lost 5 bases and J lost 3; bases outside the gene matches: 10. In DNA form, the CDR3 reads TGTGCCAGCAGATTGACAGGGCAGATTGAAGAGACCCAGTACTTC. It codes for CASRLTGQIEETQYF.

J is TRBJ2-7 and V is TRBV5-1, with 7 bases that match TRBD1. The CDR3 has 13 residues. Germline V CDR1 and CDR2: SGHRS, YFSETQ. V lost 2 bases to trimming and J lost 7 bases; unmatched junction nucleotides: 6. This CDR3 reads CASSLTGDREQYF. The CDR3 coding sequence is TGCGCCAGCAGCTTAACAGGGGATCGGGAGCAGTACTTC.

The chain carries TRBV9 and TRBJ1-6, with a weak D call TRBD1 (6 bases). Germline-derived CDR1 and CDR2 are SGDLS and YYNGEE. This CDR3 comprises 16 residues. V dropped 3 bases and J dropped 0 bases, with 10 bases sitting between them. The CDR3 sequence is CASSGQESSYNSPLHF. CDR3 sequence (DNA): TGTGCCAGCAGCGGACAGGAGAGCTCCTATAATTCACCCCTCCACTTT.

This sequence joins TRBV4-1 and TRBJ2-7; perhaps TRBD2 as D (6 bases). V lost 5 bases and J lost 0, with 14 bases in between. Germline lookup yields CDR1 MGHRA and CDR2 YSYEKL. CDR3 size: 15 residues. CDR3 loop: CASSTRTGGSYEQYF. CDR3 bases: TGCGCCAGCAGCACCAGAACCGGGGGCTCCTACGAGCAGTACTTC.

The chain couples TRBV5-8 to TRBJ2-3, with D tentatively TRBD2 (6 bases). Trimming removed 4 bases from V and 2 bases from J, with 17 bases in between. The CDR3 consists of 16 residues. The germline CDR1 and CDR2 sequences are SGHTS and YDEGEE. CDR3 DNA sequence: TGTGCCAGCAGCCCGATCGATCGCGGGATCACAGATACGCAGTATTTT. Protein sequence: CASSPIDRGITDTQYF.

The chain couples TRBV19 to TRBJ2-7; the D gene is possibly TRBD2 (5 bases). Trimming took off 1 base at V and 5 bases at J, with 15 bases between the two ends. The CDR3 has 15 amino acids. In germline, CDR1 is LNHDA, CDR2 SQIVND (reference sequence). CDR3 in amino acids: CASSIAYGIYNEQYF. For the CDR3, the DNA is TGTGCCAGTAGTATAGCCTACGGGATTTATAACGAGCAGTACTTC.

The chain carries TRBV7-8 and TRBJ1-4; D is perhaps TRBD1 (5 bases). There are 16 residues in the CDR3. Trimming took off 0 bases at V and 2 bases at J, with 10 bases between the two ends. The germline V gene encodes CDR1 SGHVS and CDR2 FQNEAQ. The CDR3 nucleotides read TGTGCCAGCAGCTTAGCGCCGGACATCACTAATGAAAAACTGTTTTTT. Its translation: CASSLAPDITNEKLFF.

The genes are TRBV10-1 and TRBJ2-7, with 9 bases that match TRBD1. The J segment lost 2 bases and the V segment lost 0 bases, leaving 5 bases of the junction unmatched. Germline CDR1 reads WNHNN; CDR2 reads SYGVQD (reference sequence). The CDR3 length is 16 residues. CDR3 region: CASSESFRDRAYEQYF. DNA for the CDR3: TGCGCCAGCAGTGAGTCGTTCCGGGACAGGGCCTACGAGCAGTACTTC.

This clone occurred once. The chain has TRBV5-4 and TRBJ2-7; 11 nucleotides line up with TRBD1. V was clipped by 3 bases and J by 3 bases; unmatched bases: 5. Germline-derived CDR1 and CDR2 are SGHNT and YYREEE (reference sequence). CDR3 length: 15 residues. The CDR3 coding sequence is TGTGCCAGCAGCTCGGGGGGACAGGGGGTCTACGAGCAGTACTTC. It codes for CASSSGGQGVYEQYF.

This clone came up a few times. The V call is TRBV11-2, the J call TRBJ1-5; a possible D gene is TRBD1 (6 bases). Trimming pared 1 base from V and 2 bases from J, leaving 6 bases between. The length of the CDR3 is 14 residues. Germline V gene lookup returns CDR1 SGHAT and CDR2 FQNNGV. DNA for the CDR3: TGTGCCAGCAGCTTAGCAGGGGGCAATCAGCCCCAGCATTTT. Encoded protein: CASSLAGGNQPQHF.

The rearrangement joins TRBV7-9 to TRBJ2-7; D ambiguous. The V and J ends lost 7 bases and 0 bases respectively, with 10 bases between them. The CDR3 contains 13 residues. Germline V gives CDR1 SEHNR, CDR2 FQNEAQ (reference sequence). In DNA, the CDR3 is TGTGCCAGCACCCTTCACAGCTCCTACGAGCAGTACTTC. Its translation is CASTLHSSYEQYF.

Only a few counts were recorded for this clone. V is TRBV7-6 and J is TRBJ1-3, with D maybe TRBD1 (5 bases). Germline CDR1 reads SGHVS; CDR2 reads FNYEAQ. There are 16 residues in the CDR3. Trimming shortened V by 5 bases and J by 0 bases, and 14 bases separated the two germline ends. CDR3 DNA: TGTGCCAGCAGCCCCACTCAGGGTGGCTCTGGAAACACCATATATTTT. Amino acid sequence: CASSPTQGGSGNTIYF.

This chain joins TRBV2 and TRBJ1-1, with TRBD1 matching over 8 bases. Germline CDR1 SNHLY, CDR2 FYNNEI. The length of the CDR3 is 16 residues. Trimming removed 3 bases from V and 5 bases from J; junction bases left unmatched: 11. The CDR3 region is CASSDKETGVRTEAFF. As DNA, the CDR3 is TGTGCCAGCAGTGACAAAGAGACAGGGGTCAGAACTGAAGCTTTCTTT.

This chain joins TRBV13 and TRBJ2-7, with TRBD1 matching over 11 bases. The V gene's germline CDR1 is PRHDT and CDR2 FYEKMQ (reference sequence). The CDR3 consists of 16 residues. Losses at the gene ends were 0 bases for V and 0 bases for J; bases not matched to a gene: 1. CDR3 protein: CASSLGGTGGSYEQYF. DNA of the CDR3: TGTGCCAGCAGCTTAGGCGGGACAGGGGGCTCCTACGAGCAGTACTTC.

The V gene is TRBV29-1, the J gene TRBJ1-2; no clear D. From germline, CDR1 is SQVTM and CDR2 ANQGSEA. This CDR3 spans 13 amino acids. V lost 4 bases to trimming and J lost 0 bases, with 9 bases between them. The CDR3 sequence is CSVGTDTNYGYTF. The CDR3, as DNA: TGCAGCGTTGGGACTGACACTAACTATGGCTACACCTTC.

The chain links TRBV27 to TRBJ1-2; maybe TRBD1 (6 bases). CDR1 MNHEY and CDR2 SMNVEV come from the germline V gene (reference sequence). Trimming left V 3 bases short and J 6 bases short, with 20 bases between. This CDR3 comprises 16 residues. The CDR3 protein is CASSFRAGAGRDGYTF. As DNA, the CDR3 is TGTGCCAGCAGTTTTAGGGCGGGGGCTGGAAGAGATGGCTACACCTTC.

For the CDR3, the DNA is TGTGCCAGCAGTAACCGAGACTATGGCTACACCTTC. Translated, it gives CASSNRDYGYTF. The genes are TRBV2 and TRBJ1-2; D remains unclear. Per the germline V gene, CDR1 is SNHLY and CDR2 is FYNNEI. The CDR3 is made up of 12 amino acids. The V gene lost 5 bases and the J gene lost 3 bases, with 7 bases spanning the gap.